Below, 17 T cell receptor beta chains from the same sample are listed, as sequenced in a study of CD8 T cells in ankylosing spondylitis. Study-wide findings and caveats: Characteristic, it appeared, of ankylosing spondylitis blood was a TCR beta motif of eight highly homologous variants.

Their antigens remain unidentified. TCRdb fed the 5' RACE reads into MiXCR, producing one record per CDR3 protein. The sample has fewer than 650,000 distinct CDR3 sequences; approximately 11% are singletons. The sequenced sample consisted of blood, either unsorted or a sorted T cell fraction (not recorded which). The receptors derive from a male donor with ankylosing spondylitis.

This clonotype was detected only a few times. The V call is TRBV24-1, the J call TRBJ1-1, with 7 bases lining up with TRBD1. The CDR3 is made up of 14 amino acids. With V trimmed by 5 bases and J by 4 bases, 6 bases remained unmatched. Germline V lookup: CDR1 KGHDR, CDR2 SFDVKD. As DNA, the CDR3 is TGTGCCACCAGTGTAGCGGGACAGCCCACTGAAGCTTTCTTT. Its protein product is CATSVAGQPTEAFF.

In this sample, this clonotype turned up a few times. The J gene is TRBJ2-7, the V gene TRBV12-3 or TRBV12-4; D is unresolved. V lost 10 bases and J 6 bases, leaving 13 bases between the germline ends. This CDR3 region has 11 residues. CDR3 protein: CATANEGEQYF. The CDR3 DNA reads as TGTGCCACCGCCAATGAAGGCGAGCAGTACTTC.

This clonotype occurred a few times. This sequence joins TRBV30 and TRBJ2-1, with D possibly TRBD1 on 6 matching bases. Germline V CDR1 and CDR2: GTSNPN, SVGIG (reference sequence). The CDR3 is 12 residues long. V was pared by 3 bases and J by 5 bases, with 8 bases between. The CDR3 sequence is CAWSRDNNEQFF. In nucleotides, the CDR3 is TGTGCCTGGAGCCGGGACAACAATGAGCAGTTCTTC.

The chain has TRBV5-1 and TRBJ1-1, with D possibly matching TRBD1 (5 bases). In germline, CDR1 is SGHRS, CDR2 YFSETQ. The CDR3 spans 15 residues. Trimming took 1 base from V and 6 from J, leaving 16 bases between them. The CDR3 nucleotides are TGCGCCAGCAGCTTGAATCGTGAGGGGCCGGCTGAAGCTTTCTTT. It is translated as CASSLNREGPAEAFF.

The V gene is TRBV5-1, the J gene TRBJ2-1; 7 positions match TRBD2. In germline, CDR1 is SGHRS, CDR2 YFSETQ. Trimming at V came to 6 bases and at J to 4 bases, leaving 10 bases not matched to a gene. The CDR3 is 15 residues long. The CDR3 spells CASKGSGGGYNEQFF. The CDR3 nucleotides read TGCGCCAGCAAAGGGTCGGGAGGAGGGTACAATGAGCAGTTCTTC.

The V gene is TRBV13, the J gene TRBJ2-2, with 8 bases that match TRBD1. The CDR3 loop spans 15 amino acids. The germline gives CDR1 PRHDT, CDR2 FYEKMQ (reference sequence). V was clipped by 4 bases and J by 5 bases; unmatched bases: 6. CDR3 region: CASSSRTGMTGELFF. In DNA form, the CDR3 reads TGTGCCAGCAGCTCGAGGACAGGGATGACCGGGGAGCTGTTTTTT.

The chain uses TRBV20-1 and TRBJ2-3; D is ambiguous. V lost 7 bases and J 2 bases, leaving 10 bases between the germline ends. Germline values: CDR1 DFQATT, CDR2 SNEGSKA (reference sequence). The CDR3 length is 12 residues. In nucleotides, the CDR3 is TGCAGTGTTACAACCTACACAGATACGCAGTATTTT. It codes for CSVTTYTDTQYF.

This chain links TRBV10-3 with TRBJ2-1; 7 nucleotides line up with TRBD2. This CDR3 region has 15 residues. Germline V gene data show CDR1 as ENHRY and CDR2 as SYGVKD. The V gene end was trimmed by 7 bases and the J gene end by 1 base; junction bases not matched to a gene: 7. The CDR3 bases are TGTGCCATCAAGGCTGGCGGGAGTTCCTACAATGAGCAGTTCTTC. As protein: CAIKAGGSSYNEQFF.

This clonotype occurred many times. The rearrangement links TRBV5-1 to TRBJ2-6, with 7 bases fitting TRBD1. Germline loops: CDR1 SGHRS, CDR2 YFSETQ. The ends lost 2 bases at V and 0 bases at J; junction bases unmatched: 5. The CDR3 covers 17 residues. CDR3 residues: CASSFDRANSGANVLTF. The CDR3 DNA is TGCGCCAGCAGCTTTGACAGGGCCAACTCTGGGGCCAACGTCCTGACTTTC. Looking up the rest from reference TRBV5-1 and TRBJ2-6 gives the full variable domain: KAGVTQTPRYLIKTRGQQVTLSCSPISGHRSVSWYQQTPGQGLQFLFEYFSETQRNKGNFPGRFSGRQFSNSRSEMNVSTLELGDSALYLCASSFDRANSGANVLTFGAGSRLTVL.

This clonotype was recorded a few times. For the CDR3, the DNA is TGTGCCAGCAGTGAGGCCAGGGACAGCGAGCAGTACTTC. Protein product: CASSEARDSEQYF. V is TRBV25-1 and J is TRBJ2-7, with 7 nucleotides matching TRBD1. From germline, CDR1 is MGHDK and CDR2 SYGVNS. Trimming took 3 bases from V and 6 from J; bases not matched to a gene: 5. The CDR3 runs to 13 residues.

This clonotype occurred a few times. V usage is TRBV2 and J usage is TRBJ2-1; tentative D call: TRBD1 (6 bases). The V gene's germline CDR1 is SNHLY and CDR2 FYNNEI. Between the trimmed V and J ends, which lost 5 bases and 1 base, there was a span of 9 bases. CDR3 size: 14 residues. The CDR3 is CASSYDRSYNEQFF. CDR3 sequence (DNA): TGTGCCAGCAGTTATGACAGGTCCTACAATGAGCAGTTCTTC.

The chain combines TRBV3-1 with TRBJ1-6; the D is unclear. The germline V and J ends were trimmed by 0 bases and 10 bases, with 10 bases remaining between them. CDR3 size: 14 residues. Germline CDR1 reads LGHDT; CDR2 reads YNNKEL (reference sequence). CDR3: CASSQEASASPLHF. DNA of the CDR3: TGTGCCAGCAGCCAAGAGGCGTCTGCCTCACCCCTCCACTTT.

This clonotype was detected a few times. J is TRBJ1-1 and V is TRBV18; D possibly corresponds to TRBD1 (6 bases). CDR1 and CDR2 from the germline V gene are KGHSH and LQKENI. The CDR3 is 13 residues long. V shed 6 bases and J shed 7 bases, with 15 bases lying between them. The CDR3 DNA reads TGTGCCAGCTCCCAGGGGCCAGACAGTGAAGCTTTCTTT. Translation gives CASSQGPDSEAFF.

A few counts support this clonotype. J is TRBJ2-1 and V is TRBV4-1, with 10 bases lining up with TRBD2. The CDR3 contains 17 residues. Per the germline V gene, CDR1 is MGHRA and CDR2 is YSYEKL. V lost 0 bases to trimming and J lost 4 bases; unmatched junction nucleotides: 6. In nucleotides, the CDR3 is TGCGCCAGCAGCCAAGATCTGGTAGCGGGAGGTTACAATGAGCAGTTCTTC. Translation: CASSQDLVAGGYNEQFF.

This chain connects TRBV20-1 to TRBJ2-7; TRBD1 agrees at 8 bases. There are 13 residues in the CDR3. After removal of 5 bases from V and 3 bases from J, the junction contained 6 bases not matched to a gene. CDR1 is DFQATT and CDR2 is SNEGSKA in the germline V gene (reference sequence). CDR3 amino acids: CSARQGNDYEQYF. CDR3 nucleotide sequence: TGCAGTGCTCGACAGGGGAATGACTACGAGCAGTACTTC.

This clonotype was found many times. V usage is TRBV20-1 and J usage is TRBJ2-3, with D unclear. The germline gives CDR1 DFQATT, CDR2 SNEGSKA (reference sequence). The CDR3 length is 13 residues. The V gene lost 1 base and the J gene lost 7 bases, with 12 bases spanning the gap. CDR3 sequence reads: CSARGLGAHTQYF. In nucleotides, the CDR3 is TGCAGTGCTAGAGGTTTGGGCGCTCATACGCAGTATTTT.

This CDR3 is CASSKGQGATYGYTF. CDR3 nucleotide sequence: TGTGCCAGCAGCAAGGGACAGGGGGCGACCTATGGCTACACCTTC. The chain employs TRBV6-1 and TRBJ1-2; 12 bases map to TRBD1. V trimming: 6 bases; J trimming: 4 bases; junction bases outside the gene matches: 6. The germline CDR1 and CDR2 sequences are MNHNS and SASEGT. This CDR3 is 15 amino acids long.